This T cell receptor beta chain was sequenced during a study of blood T cell repertoires in COVID-19. About the research overall: PBMCs, B-cell-depleted T cells, or T cells were the source of the cDNA or gDNA that made up the material.

Deletions cut 0 bases from V and 3 bases from J, with 12 bases between. This CDR3 has 16 residues. Germline CDR1 is LNHDA and CDR2 is SQIVND (reference sequence). Categorization into cohorts depended on clinical history that participants reported. Either two negative PCRs, clearance, or symptom resolution qualified Cohort 3 donors as recovered. The authors' processing: The authors estimated nucleated cell counts from reference gene primer amplification. Method: immunoSEQ multiplex PCR; TCRdb's copy keeps in-frame clones and lacks some. That table is the source of V, J and clone size, and D and trimming were worked out from the DNA. Of about 410,000 clones listed, roughly 88% are singletons.

The sequenced material came from PBMCs or T cells enriched from blood (not recorded which). V usage is TRBV19 and J usage is TRBJ1-5; the D gene is possibly TRBD1 (6 bases). This TCR derives from a man aged 18 to 30 who had recovered from COVID-19. The CDR3 reads CASSIDGGQINQPQHF. As DNA, the CDR3 is TGTGCCAGTAGTATAGATGGCGGACAGATCAATCAGCCCCAGCATTTT.